This is a list of T cell receptor beta chains from one sample in a study of T cell repertoires in cytomegalovirus infection. TCRdb re-analysed the reads in MiXCR, keeping a single row per CDR3 protein. The data show under 850,000 distinct CDR3 sequences, about 33% seen once. No cognate antigen is known for these TCRs. The sample was cultured PBMCs, taken from culture after CMV antigen stimulation. The receptors derive from a human donor in good health (CMV status not recorded). Some clones in this sample may be carry-over from other donors' samples. CDR3s include the opening cysteine and the closing phenylalanine or tryptophan. Fields, in order: CDR3 protein, CDR3 DNA, D gene, clone size, V gene, J gene, CDR3 length. A D gene is named only where the DNA matches it firmly. Clone size, where shown, is once, few, many, or a class for clones that have expanded.

CDR3 protein: CSGAWDIEAFF; CDR3 DNA: TGCAGCGGTGCTTGGGACATTGAAGCTTTCTTT; D gene: NA; clone size: NA; V gene: TRBV29-1; J gene: TRBJ1-1; CDR3 length: 11
CDR3 protein: CASSQKTSGVAGELFF; CDR3 DNA: TGTGCCAGCAGTCAAAAGACTAGCGGGGTGGCCGGGGAGCTGTTTTTT; D gene: TRBD2; clone size: once; V gene: TRBV2; J gene: TRBJ2-2; CDR3 length: 16
CDR3 protein: CAISTARVADTQYF; CDR3 DNA: TGTGCCATCAGCACTGCACGAGTTGCAGATACGCAGTATTTT; D gene: NA; clone size: NA; V gene: TRBV10-3; J gene: TRBJ2-3; CDR3 length: 14
CDR3 protein: CASSPRDRVNTGELFF; CDR3 DNA: TGTGCCAGCAGCCCTAGGGACAGGGTGAACACCGGGGAGCTGTTTTTT; D gene: TRBD1; clone size: few; V gene: TRBV27; J gene: TRBJ2-2; CDR3 length: 16
CDR3 protein: CASSPTGSVETQYF; CDR3 DNA: TGTGCCAGCAGCCCGACAGGGTCGGTAGAGACCCAGTACTTC; D gene: TRBD1; clone size: NA; V gene: TRBV7-6; J gene: TRBJ2-5; CDR3 length: 14
CDR3 protein: CASSQGFLAGGWNEQFF; CDR3 DNA: TGCGCCAGCAGCCAAGGTTTCCTAGCGGGGGGGTGGAATGAGCAGTTCTTC; D gene: TRBD2; clone size: NA; V gene: TRBV5-1; J gene: TRBJ2-1; CDR3 length: 17
CDR3 protein: CSASWSQKETQYF; CDR3 DNA: TGCAGTGCTAGTTGGTCTCAGAAAGAGACCCAGTACTTC; D gene: NA; clone size: NA; V gene: TRBV20-1; J gene: TRBJ2-5; CDR3 length: 13
CDR3 protein: CASTRGAGSEQFF; CDR3 DNA: TGTGCCAGCACCAGGGGAGCGGGGAGTGAGCAGTTCTTC; D gene: NA; clone size: NA; V gene: TRBV6-1; J gene: TRBJ2-1; CDR3 length: 13
CDR3 protein: CSVDPDRGGGYTF; CDR3 DNA: TGCAGCGTTGACCCGGACAGGGGAGGTGGCTACACCTTC; D gene: TRBD1; clone size: NA; V gene: TRBV29-1; J gene: TRBJ1-2; CDR3 length: 13
CDR3 protein: CASSLADLGQRNTEAFF; CDR3 DNA: TGTGCCAGCAGCTTAGCGGACCTCGGGCAGAGGAACACTGAAGCTTTCTTT; D gene: NA; clone size: few; V gene: TRBV7-6; J gene: TRBJ1-1; CDR3 length: 17
CDR3 protein: CASSVTAVGYGYTF; CDR3 DNA: TGTGCCAGCAGTGTGACTGCGGTTGGCTATGGCTACACCTTC; D gene: NA; clone size: few; V gene: TRBV2; J gene: TRBJ1-2; CDR3 length: 14
CDR3 protein: CSAEGPNSGNTIYF; CDR3 DNA: TGCAGTGCCGAGGGCCCGAACTCTGGAAACACCATATATTTT; D gene: NA; clone size: few; V gene: TRBV20-1; J gene: TRBJ1-3; CDR3 length: 14
CDR3 protein: CASSQDRPDRGDTQYF; CDR3 DNA: TGTGCCAGCAGCCAAGATAGACCCGACAGGGGAGATACGCAGTATTTT; D gene: TRBD1; clone size: NA; V gene: TRBV4-2; J gene: TRBJ2-3; CDR3 length: 16